The sequence of this TCR beta chain was determined in a study of Ad26.COV2.S vaccination and SARS-CoV-2 variants. Documented treatment: about 20 received Ad26.COV2.S at low or high dose, single or two shots; 5 received placebo; per-sample allocation not given. Samples were taken on day 63 after the first vaccine or placebo injection. The CDR3 has 15 residues. V was shortened by 4 bases and J by 6 bases, with 16 bases between the two germline ends. From germline, CDR1 is LNHDA and CDR2 SQIVND (reference sequence). The method was immunoSEQ multiplex PCR; TCRdb's version includes in-frame clones alone and lacks a portion of them. The table includes around 300,000 clones, around 89% detected once.

V is TRBV19 and J is TRBJ2-1; D is tentatively TRBD1 or TRBD2 (5 bases each). This clonotype originated in a person between 18 and 65 years old who received the Ad26.COV2.S COVID-19 vaccine or a placebo. The specimen comprised peripheral blood, sampled in a trial of Ad26.COV2.S vaccine versus placebo. The CDR3 here is CASSRGLSGINEQFF. Written as DNA, the CDR3 is TGTGCCAGTAGTAGGGGCTTATCGGGAATCAATGAGCAGTTCTTC.